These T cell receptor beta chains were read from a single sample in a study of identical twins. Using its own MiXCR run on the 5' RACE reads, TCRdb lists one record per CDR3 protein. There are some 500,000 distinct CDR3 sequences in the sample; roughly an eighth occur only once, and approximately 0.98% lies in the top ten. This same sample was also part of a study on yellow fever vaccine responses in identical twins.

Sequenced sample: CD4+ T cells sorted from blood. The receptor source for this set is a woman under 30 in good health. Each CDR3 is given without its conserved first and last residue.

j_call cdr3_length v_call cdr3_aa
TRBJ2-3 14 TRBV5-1 ASSLDPSGGTDTQY
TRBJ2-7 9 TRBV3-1 ASSQEKEQY
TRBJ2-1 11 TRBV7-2 ASSLAFGTSLF
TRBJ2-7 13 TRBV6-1 ASSRRGGRNYEQY
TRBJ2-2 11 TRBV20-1 SAKRTYTGELF
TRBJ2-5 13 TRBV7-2 ASSLGHRGQQTQY
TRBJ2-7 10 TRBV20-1 SATDRAYEQY
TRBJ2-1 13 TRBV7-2 ASSLGRVHYNEQF
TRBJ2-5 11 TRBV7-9 ASSFAGGETQY
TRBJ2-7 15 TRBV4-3 ASSLSAGTSGSYEQY
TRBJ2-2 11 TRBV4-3 ASSQALTGELF
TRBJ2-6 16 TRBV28 ASRTPGQGWTGANVLT
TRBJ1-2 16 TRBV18 ASSPVWTGTEDDYGYT
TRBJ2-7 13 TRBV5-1 ASSLEGSSTYEQY
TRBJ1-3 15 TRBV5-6 ASSFPAGTDDGNTIY
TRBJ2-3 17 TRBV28 ASTGLRPLPLIGTDTQY
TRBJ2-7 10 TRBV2 ASLTRTYEQY
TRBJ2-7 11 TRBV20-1 SAREAARRGQY
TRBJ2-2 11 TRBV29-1 SVVAGFTGELF
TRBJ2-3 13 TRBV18 ASSLNQGGEDTQY